These T cell receptor beta chains were read from a single sample in a study of blood T cell repertoires in COVID-19. The method was immunoSEQ multiplex PCR; TCRdb's version includes in-frame clones alone and lacks a portion of them. The sample has hundreds of thousands of clones; around 85% are singletons. Sequencing was carried out using PBMCs or T cells enriched from blood (not recorded which). Receptor source: a woman aged 25-40 years who had been exposed to COVID-19. Each CDR3 is given with its conserved first and last residue. The D gene is left open where the match is weak. Size tells how often a clone was seen (once, few, many) or the class of an expanded clone, and some rows leave it out.

abundance,d_gene,j_gene,v_gene,CDR3aa,CDR3nt
few,-,TRBJ1-2,TRBV3-1/TRBV3-2,CASSRYIYGYTF,TGTGCCAGCAGCCGGTACATTTATGGCTACACCTTC
-,TRBD1,TRBJ2-1,TRBV2,CASKGAEQFF,TGTGCCAGCAAGGGGGCCGAGCAGTTCTTC
-,TRBD2,TRBJ2-1,TRBV28,CATLGLAVYNEQFF,TGTGCCACCCTCGGACTAGCGGTTTACAATGAGCAGTTCTTC
once,-,TRBJ2-3,TRBV3-1/TRBV3-2,CASSQGGYVDTQYF,TGTGCCAGCAGCCAAGGAGGGTACGTAGATACGCAGTATTTT
-,TRBD1,TRBJ1-4,TRBV6-6,CASSDGQAYNEKLFF,TGTGCCAGCAGTGACGGACAGGCCTATAATGAAAAACTGTTTTTT
-,TRBD2,TRBJ2-1,TRBV3-1/TRBV3-2,CASSQDYPGLGRGEQFF,TGTGCCAGCAGCCAAGATTACCCCGGACTAGGTCGCGGTGAGCAGTTCTTC
-,TRBD1,TRBJ1-2,TRBV12-5,CASGLEQGVGNTF,TGTGCTAGTGGTTTGGAACAGGGGGTTGGGAACACCTTC
-,TRBD2,TRBJ2-7,TRBV5-8,CASSLGVRGDEQYF,TGTGCCAGCAGCTTGGGGGTTCGGGGGGACGAGCAGTACTTC
-,-,TRBJ1-2,TRBV7-9,CASSLRQTDYGYTF,TGTGCCAGCAGCTTAAGACAGACCGACTATGGCTACACCTTC
few,TRBD1,TRBJ1-3,TRBV4-1,CASSQPIFDRGSGNTIYF,TGCGCCAGCAGCCAGCCCATATTCGACAGGGGGTCTGGAAACACCATATATTTT
once,TRBD1,TRBJ2-1,TRBV6-5,CASSPGQGAYNEQFF,TGTGCCAGCAGTCCCGGACAGGGGGCTTACAATGAGCAGTTCTTC
-,-,TRBJ2-3,TRBV19,CASRQGLSTDTQYF,TGTGCCAGTAGGCAGGGGCTAAGCACAGATACGCAGTATTTT
once,TRBD1,TRBJ2-7,TRBV28,CASSSNRGDEQYF,TGTGCCAGCAGTTCAAACAGGGGGGACGAGCAGTACTTC
-,TRBD2,TRBJ2-5,TRBV7-2,CASSLVLAGPGGETQYF,TGTGCCAGCAGCTTAGTGCTAGCGGGGCCGGGAGGAGAGACCCAGTACTTC
few,TRBD1,TRBJ1-6,TRBV28,CASSLGGQGPSPLHF,TGTGCCAGCAGTTTAGGTGGACAGGGCCCTTCACCCCTCCACTTT
-,TRBD1,TRBJ1-3,TRBV5-1,CASSRVDGTGVTGNTIYF,TGCGCCAGCAGCCGAGTCGACGGGACAGGTGTCACTGGAAACACCATATATTTT
few,TRBD1,TRBJ2-7,TRBV28,CASSPDRKGYEQYF,TGTGCCAGCAGCCCGGACAGGAAAGGCTACGAGCAGTACTTC
-,TRBD2,TRBJ2-7,TRBV23-1,CASSQSGGSNRYEQYF,TGCGCCAGCAGTCAGTCTGGCGGGAGCAATAGGTACGAGCAGTACTTC
once,-,TRBJ2-1,TRBV10-3,CAIRTSSDHNEQFF,TGTGCCATCAGGACATCTAGCGACCACAATGAGCAGTTCTTC
-,-,TRBJ2-1,TRBV5-4,CASSLVAGSYNEQFF,TGTGCCAGCAGCTTGGTTGCCGGGTCCTACAATGAGCAGTTCTTC
-,TRBD1,TRBJ1-3,TRBV29-1,CSVRQGIRNTIYF,TGCAGCGTAAGACAGGGCATACGAAACACCATATATTTT
-,-,TRBJ2-4,TRBV6-5,CASMRGTGKNIQYF,TGTGCCAGCATGCGTGGTACAGGGAAAAACATTCAGTACTTC
-,TRBD2,TRBJ2-2,TRBV5-4,CASSLVLAGLNTGELFF,TGTGCCAGCAGCTTGGTCCTAGCGGGGTTAAACACCGGGGAGCTGTTTTTT
-,-,TRBJ1-3,TRBV28,CASSFILSGNTIYF,TGTGCCAGCAGTTTTATTCTCTCTGGAAACACCATATATTTT
-,TRBD1,TRBJ1-2,TRBV28,CASSGPGQGNYGYTF,TGTGCCAGTTCCGGTCCGGGACAGGGAAACTATGGCTACACCTTC
-,-,TRBJ1-5,TRBV6-2/TRBV6-3,CASSYYPGDQPQHF,TGTGCCAGCAGTTACTATCCCGGGGATCAGCCCCAGCATTTT
-,TRBD1,TRBJ1-1,TRBV3-1/TRBV3-2,CASSPRDRLWNTEAFF,TGTGCCAGCAGCCCCCGGGACAGGCTATGGAACACTGAAGCTTTCTTT
-,-,TRBJ2-1,TRBV27,CASQGYNEQFF,TGTGCCAGCCAGGGGTACAATGAGCAGTTCTTC
-,TRBD1,TRBJ1-1,TRBV2,CASSGLGTGIPEAFF,TGTGCCAGCAGTGGGCTTGGGACAGGGATCCCTGAAGCTTTCTTT
-,-,TRBJ2-7,TRBV21-1,CASSKPYEQYF,TGTGCCAGCAGCAAACCATACGAGCAGTACTTC
-,-,TRBJ2-1,TRBV15,CATSRDLLDYYNEQFF,TGTGCCACCAGCAGAGATCTGCTGGACTACTACAATGAGCAGTTCTTC
-,-,TRBJ1-5,TRBV27,CASSFAGLNQPQHF,TGTGCCAGCAGTTTTGCGGGGTTGAATCAGCCCCAGCATTTT
-,TRBD2,TRBJ2-2,TRBV2,CASSEGPGSGRRELFF,TGTGCCAGCAGTGAAGGTCCCGGTAGCGGGAGGAGGGAGCTGTTTTTT
few,-,TRBJ2-1,TRBV7-6,CASSPVLISEQFF,TGTGCCAGCAGCCCGGTCTTGATTTCAGAGCAGTTCTTC
-,TRBD1,TRBJ2-7,TRBV4-1,CASSLSPGTGSEQYF,TGCGCCAGCAGCCTCAGTCCCGGGACAGGGTCCGAGCAGTACTTC
-,TRBD2,TRBJ2-5,TRBV3-1/TRBV3-2,CASSQDAERGTSGLGETQYF,TGTGCCAGCAGCCAAGACGCCGAGAGGGGGACTAGCGGATTGGGGGAGACCCAGTACTTC
-,TRBD1,TRBJ1-1,TRBV6-6,CASTSGQGNTEAFF,TGTGCCAGCACCTCCGGACAGGGGAACACTGAAGCTTTCTTT
-,TRBD1,TRBJ2-3,TRBV13,CASSSRTGIDTQYF,TGTGCCAGCAGCTCCCGGACAGGGATAGATACGCAGTATTTT
once,TRBD1,TRBJ2-1,TRBV7-7,CASSRGTGGYNEQFF,TGTGCTAGCAGCAGGGGAACAGGGGGCTACAATGAGCAGTTCTTC
-,-,TRBJ2-7,TRBV7-9,CASSLGSSSYEQYF,TGTGCCAGCAGCTTAGGCTCCAGCTCCTACGAGCAGTACTTC
-,-,TRBJ1-2,TRBV28,CASSLDQGIYGYTF,TGTGCCAGCAGTTTAGACCAGGGTATCTATGGCTACACCTTC
-,TRBD1,TRBJ2-1,TRBV12-3/TRBV12-4,CASRYGQGQQFF,TGTGCCAGCAGGTACGGACAGGGCCAGCAGTTCTTC
few,-,TRBJ1-1,TRBV9,CASSVHAGGGTEAFF,TGTGCCAGCAGCGTTCACGCGGGGGGGGGCACTGAAGCTTTCTTT
-,TRBD2,TRBJ2-7,TRBV11-2,CASSLLAGYEQYF,TGTGCCAGCAGCTTACTAGCGGGCTACGAGCAGTACTTC
-,TRBD2,TRBJ2-1,TRBV5-6,CASSLAPYSAGDYNEQFF,TGTGCCAGCAGCTTGGCCCCTTATTCCGCGGGAGATTACAATGAGCAGTTCTTC
-,TRBD1,TRBJ1-5,TRBV28,CASSSIGTGDQPQHF,TGTGCCAGCAGTTCAATCGGGACAGGGGATCAGCCCCAGCATTTT
-,-,TRBJ1-1,TRBV7-2,CASSLTGPSTEAFF,TGTGCCAGCAGCTTAACAGGACCAAGCACTGAAGCTTTCTTT
-,-,TRBJ1-2,TRBV21-1,CASVKNREYGYTF,TGTGCCAGCGTCAAGAACAGGGAATATGGCTACACCTTC
-,-,TRBJ2-7,TRBV9,CASSDPSSGRQYEQYF,TGTGCCAGCAGCGACCCTTCGAGCGGACGACAATACGAGCAGTACTTC
once,-,TRBJ1-5,TRBV5-5,CASSFVWGSNQPQHF,TGTGCCAGCAGCTTCGTATGGGGCAGCAATCAGCCCCAGCATTTT
-,-,TRBJ1-1,TRBV6-5,CAITEGTEAFF,TGTGCTATCACGGAGGGTACTGAAGCTTTCTTT
-,-,TRBJ2-7,TRBV28,CASTGISVHEQYF,TGTGCCAGTACAGGGATTAGCGTCCACGAGCAGTACTTC
-,TRBD2,TRBJ2-3,TRBV5-1,CASQLAGEDTQYF,TGCGCCAGTCAGCTAGCGGGGGAGGATACGCAGTATTTT
-,TRBD1,TRBJ1-6,TRBV9,CASSVQGASNNSPLHF,TGTGCCAGCAGCGTCCAGGGGGCGAGTAATAATTCACCCCTCCACTTT
-,TRBD2,TRBJ2-2,TRBV5-1,CASRSSAGGITGELFF,TGCGCCAGCAGGTCTTCTGCGGGAGGTATTACCGGGGAGCTGTTTTTT